This TCR beta chain was recorded in a study of technical replicates of blood from several donors. The table came from immunoSEQ multiplex PCR; TCRdb's copy has only in-frame clones and leaves some out. This table holds around 60,000 clones, over 90% found once. The germline V gene has CDR1 SNHLY and CDR2 FYNNEI. V was pared by 6 bases and J by 5 bases, with 8 bases of the junction left unmatched. The CDR3 runs to 16 residues. The sample comprised PBMCs. This chain links TRBV2 with TRBJ2-3, with 13 bases aligning to TRBD2. This TCR came from a human donor in good health. Some clones in this sample may be carry-over from other donors' samples. The CDR3 sequence is CASSQGTSGKVDTQYF. Written as DNA, the CDR3 is TGTGCCAGCAGCCAAGGGACTAGCGGGAAAGTAGATACGCAGTATTTT.